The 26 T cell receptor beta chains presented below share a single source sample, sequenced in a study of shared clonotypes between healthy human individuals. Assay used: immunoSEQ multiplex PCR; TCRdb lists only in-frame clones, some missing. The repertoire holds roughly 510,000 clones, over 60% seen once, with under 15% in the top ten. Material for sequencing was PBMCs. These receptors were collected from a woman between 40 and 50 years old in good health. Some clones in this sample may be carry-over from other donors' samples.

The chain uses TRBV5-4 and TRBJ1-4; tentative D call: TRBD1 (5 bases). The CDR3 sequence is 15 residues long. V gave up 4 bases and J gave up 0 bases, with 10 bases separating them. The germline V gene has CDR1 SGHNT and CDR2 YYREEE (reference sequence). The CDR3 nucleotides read TGTGCCAGCAGCCCCACAGGCGCAACTAATGAAAAACTGTTTTTT. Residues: CASSPTGATNEKLFF. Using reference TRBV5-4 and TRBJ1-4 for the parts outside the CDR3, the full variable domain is ETGVTQSPTHLIKTRGQQVTLRCSSQSGHNTVSWYQQALGQGPQFIFQYYREEENGRGNFPPRFSGLQFPNYSSELNVNALELDDSALYLCASSPTGATNEKLFFGSGTQLSVL.

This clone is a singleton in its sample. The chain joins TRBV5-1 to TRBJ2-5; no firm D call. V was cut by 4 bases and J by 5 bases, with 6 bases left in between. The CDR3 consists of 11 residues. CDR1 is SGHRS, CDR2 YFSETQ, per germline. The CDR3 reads CASSADETQYF. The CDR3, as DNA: TGCGCCAGCAGCGCTGATGAGACCCAGTACTTC.

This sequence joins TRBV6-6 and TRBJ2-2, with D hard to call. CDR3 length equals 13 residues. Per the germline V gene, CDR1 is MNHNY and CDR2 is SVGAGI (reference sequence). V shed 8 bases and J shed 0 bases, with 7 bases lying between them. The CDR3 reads CASHASNTGELFF. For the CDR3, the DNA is TGTGCCAGCCATGCTTCGAACACCGGGGAGCTGTTTTTT.

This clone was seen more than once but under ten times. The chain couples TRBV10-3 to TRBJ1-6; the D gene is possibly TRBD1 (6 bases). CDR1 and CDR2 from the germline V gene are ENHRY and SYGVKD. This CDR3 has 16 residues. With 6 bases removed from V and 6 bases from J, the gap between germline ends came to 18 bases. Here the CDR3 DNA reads TGTGCCATCAGCGATCACAGGGATGGAGGTAATTCACCCCTCCACTTT. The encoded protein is CAISDHRDGGNSPLHF.

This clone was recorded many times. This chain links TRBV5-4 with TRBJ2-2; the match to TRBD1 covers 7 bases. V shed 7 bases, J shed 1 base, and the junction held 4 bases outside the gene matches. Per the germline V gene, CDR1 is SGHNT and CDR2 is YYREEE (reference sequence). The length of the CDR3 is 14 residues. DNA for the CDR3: TGTGCCAGCGGGAGACAGGGGAACACCGGGGAGCTGTTTTTT. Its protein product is CASGRQGNTGELFF.

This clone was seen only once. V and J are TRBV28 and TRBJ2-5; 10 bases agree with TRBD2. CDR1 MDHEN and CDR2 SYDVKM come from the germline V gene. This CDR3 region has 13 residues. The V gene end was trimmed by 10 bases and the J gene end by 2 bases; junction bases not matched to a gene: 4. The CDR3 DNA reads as TGTGCCATCCGGACTAGCGGACAAGAGACCCAGTACTTC. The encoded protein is CAIRTSGQETQYF.

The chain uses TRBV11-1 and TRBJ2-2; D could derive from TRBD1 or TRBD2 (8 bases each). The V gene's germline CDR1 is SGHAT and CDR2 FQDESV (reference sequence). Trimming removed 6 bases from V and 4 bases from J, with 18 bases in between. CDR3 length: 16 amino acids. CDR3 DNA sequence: TGTGCCAGCAGACAGGGGGTAGCGGGACTCACCGGGGAGCTGTTTTTT. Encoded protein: CASRQGVAGLTGELFF.

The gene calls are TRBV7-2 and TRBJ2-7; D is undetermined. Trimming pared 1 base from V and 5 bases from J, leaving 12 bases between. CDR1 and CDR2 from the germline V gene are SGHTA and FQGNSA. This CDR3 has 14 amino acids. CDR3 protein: CASSLVGENDEQYF. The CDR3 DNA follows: TGTGCCAGCAGCTTAGTTGGGGAAAACGACGAGCAGTACTTC.

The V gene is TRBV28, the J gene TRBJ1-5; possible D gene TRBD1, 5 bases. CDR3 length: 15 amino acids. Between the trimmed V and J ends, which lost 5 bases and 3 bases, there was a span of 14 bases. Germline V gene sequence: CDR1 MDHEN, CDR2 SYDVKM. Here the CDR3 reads CASSPPRADNQPQHF. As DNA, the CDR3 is TGTGCCAGCAGTCCGCCCAGGGCCGACAATCAGCCCCAGCATTTT.

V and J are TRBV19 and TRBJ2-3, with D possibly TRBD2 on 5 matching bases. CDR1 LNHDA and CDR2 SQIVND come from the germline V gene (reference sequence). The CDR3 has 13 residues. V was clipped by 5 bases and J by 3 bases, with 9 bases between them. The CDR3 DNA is TGTGCCAGTAGTGAGGGTCGAACAGATACGCAGTATTTT. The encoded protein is CASSEGRTDTQYF.

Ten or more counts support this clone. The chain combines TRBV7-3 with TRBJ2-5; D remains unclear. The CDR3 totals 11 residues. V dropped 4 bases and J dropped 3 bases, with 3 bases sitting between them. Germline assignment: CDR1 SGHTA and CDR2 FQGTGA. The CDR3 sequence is CASSSEETQYF. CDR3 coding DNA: TGTGCCAGCAGCTCAGAAGAGACCCAGTACTTC.

CDR3 nucleotide sequence: TGTGCCAGCCAAGGTTGGGGTAGTGAGCAGTACTTC. Its protein product is CASQGWGSEQYF. This sequence joins TRBV6-1 and TRBJ2-7, with D hard to call. V was shortened by 8 bases and J by 7 bases, with 15 bases between the two germline ends. The CDR3 runs 12 residues. Germline V CDR1 and CDR2: MNHNS, SASEGT.

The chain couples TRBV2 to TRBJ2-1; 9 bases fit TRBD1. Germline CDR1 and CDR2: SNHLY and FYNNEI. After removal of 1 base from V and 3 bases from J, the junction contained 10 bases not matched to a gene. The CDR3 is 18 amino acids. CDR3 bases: TGTGCCAGCAGTGAAGTTTACAGGGGGCGCGGAGTCTACAATGAGCAGTTCTTC. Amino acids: CASSEVYRGRGVYNEQFF.

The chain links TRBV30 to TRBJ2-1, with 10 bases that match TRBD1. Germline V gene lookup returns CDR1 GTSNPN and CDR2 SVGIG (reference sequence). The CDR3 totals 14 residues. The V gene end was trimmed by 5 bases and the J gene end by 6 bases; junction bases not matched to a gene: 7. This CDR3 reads CAWVRDRGGNEQFF. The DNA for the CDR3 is TGTGCCTGGGTCCGGGACAGGGGCGGCAATGAGCAGTTCTTC.

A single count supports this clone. CDR3 nucleotide sequence: TGTGCCAGCAGCTTATCGACAGGGGGCGCGGGAGATACGCAGTATTTT. Translated: CASSLSTGGAGDTQYF. This chain connects TRBV7-2 to TRBJ2-3, with 10 nucleotides matching TRBD1. J was trimmed by 5 bases and V by 2 bases; bases with no gene match: 7. The CDR3 is 16 residues long. CDR1 and CDR2 (germline): SGHTA, FQGNSA. The full variable domain, rest sourced from reference TRBV7-2 and TRBJ2-3, is GAGVSQSPSNKVTEKGKDVELRCDPISGHTALYWYRQSLGQGLEFLIYFQGNSAPDKSGLPSDRFSAERTGGSVSTLTIQRTQQEDSAVYLCASSLSTGGAGDTQYFGPGTRLTVL.

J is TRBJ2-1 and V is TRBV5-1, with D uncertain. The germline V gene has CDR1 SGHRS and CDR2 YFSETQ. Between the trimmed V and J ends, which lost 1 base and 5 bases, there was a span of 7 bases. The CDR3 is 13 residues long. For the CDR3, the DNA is TGCGCCAGCAGCTTGTTTGGGAACAATGAGCAGTTCTTC. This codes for CASSLFGNNEQFF.

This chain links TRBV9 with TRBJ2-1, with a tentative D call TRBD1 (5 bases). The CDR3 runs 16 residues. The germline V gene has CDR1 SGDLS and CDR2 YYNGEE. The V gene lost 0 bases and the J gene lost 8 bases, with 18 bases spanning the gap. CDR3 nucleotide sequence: TGTGCCAGCAGCGTAGTGTGGGGTCAGGGAAGCGATGAGCAGTTCTTC. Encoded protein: CASSVVWGQGSDEQFF.

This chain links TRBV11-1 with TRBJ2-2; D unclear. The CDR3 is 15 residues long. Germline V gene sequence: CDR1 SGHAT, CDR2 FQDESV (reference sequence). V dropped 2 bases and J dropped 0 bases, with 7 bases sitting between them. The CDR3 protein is CASSLLVTNTGELFF. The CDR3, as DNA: TGTGCCAGCAGCTTATTGGTGACGAACACCGGGGAGCTGTTTTTT.

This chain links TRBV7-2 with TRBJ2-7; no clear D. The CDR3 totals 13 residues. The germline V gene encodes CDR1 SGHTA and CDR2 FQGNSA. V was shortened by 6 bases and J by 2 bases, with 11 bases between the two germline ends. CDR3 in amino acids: CASRQTPTYEQYF. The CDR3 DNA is TGTGCCAGCAGACAGACTCCTACCTACGAGCAGTACTTC.

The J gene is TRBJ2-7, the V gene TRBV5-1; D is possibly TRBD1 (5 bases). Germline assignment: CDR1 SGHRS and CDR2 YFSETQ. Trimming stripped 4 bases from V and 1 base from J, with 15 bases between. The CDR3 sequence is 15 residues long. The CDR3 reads CASSDAQVPSYEQYF. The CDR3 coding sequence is TGCGCCAGCAGCGACGCACAGGTCCCGTCCTACGAGCAGTACTTC. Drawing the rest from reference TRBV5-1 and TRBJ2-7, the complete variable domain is KAGVTQTPRYLIKTRGQQVTLSCSPISGHRSVSWYQQTPGQGLQFLFEYFSETQRNKGNFPGRFSGRQFSNSRSEMNVSTLELGDSALYLCASSDAQVPSYEQYFGPGTRLTVT.

As DNA, the CDR3 is TGTGCCAGCAGTTATTCTAGCACCAATGAGCAGTTCTTC. Translating it yields CASSYSSTNEQFF. This chain joins TRBV28 and TRBJ2-1; D may be TRBD2 (5 bases). The CDR3 loop spans 13 amino acids. Trimming shortened V by 4 bases and J by 6 bases, and 10 bases separated the two germline ends. The V gene's germline CDR1 is MDHEN and CDR2 SYDVKM.

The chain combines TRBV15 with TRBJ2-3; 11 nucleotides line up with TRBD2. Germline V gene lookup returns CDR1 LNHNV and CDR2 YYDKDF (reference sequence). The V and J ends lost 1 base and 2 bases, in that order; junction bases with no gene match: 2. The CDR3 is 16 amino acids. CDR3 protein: CATSRVAGGYTDTQYF. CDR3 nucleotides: TGTGCCACCAGCAGAGTAGCGGGAGGGTACACAGATACGCAGTATTTT.

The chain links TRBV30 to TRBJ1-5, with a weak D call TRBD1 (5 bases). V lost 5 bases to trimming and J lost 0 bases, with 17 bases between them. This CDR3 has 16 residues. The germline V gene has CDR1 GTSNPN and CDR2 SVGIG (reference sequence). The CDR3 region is CAWALGGYYSNQPQHF. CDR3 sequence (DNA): TGTGCCTGGGCCCTTGGGGGGTATTATAGCAATCAGCCCCAGCATTTT.

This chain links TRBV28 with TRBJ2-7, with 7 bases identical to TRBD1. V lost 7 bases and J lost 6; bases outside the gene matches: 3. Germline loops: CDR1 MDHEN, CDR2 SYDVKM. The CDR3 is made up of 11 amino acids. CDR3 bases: TGTGCCAGCACCTACAGGGGCGAGCAGTACTTC. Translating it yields CASTYRGEQYF.

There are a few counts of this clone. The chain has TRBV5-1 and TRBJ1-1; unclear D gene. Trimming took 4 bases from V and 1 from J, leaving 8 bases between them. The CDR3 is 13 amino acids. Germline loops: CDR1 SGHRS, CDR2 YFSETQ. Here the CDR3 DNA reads TGCGCCAGCAGCGTACCTGGGAACACTGAAGCTTTCTTT. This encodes CASSVPGNTEAFF.

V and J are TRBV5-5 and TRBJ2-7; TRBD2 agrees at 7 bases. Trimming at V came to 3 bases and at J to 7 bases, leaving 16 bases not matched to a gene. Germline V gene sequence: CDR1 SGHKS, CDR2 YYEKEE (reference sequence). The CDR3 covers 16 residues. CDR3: CASSSYPAGRTGEQYF. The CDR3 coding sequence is TGTGCCAGCAGCTCCTATCCAGCGGGAAGGACGGGGGAGCAGTACTTC.